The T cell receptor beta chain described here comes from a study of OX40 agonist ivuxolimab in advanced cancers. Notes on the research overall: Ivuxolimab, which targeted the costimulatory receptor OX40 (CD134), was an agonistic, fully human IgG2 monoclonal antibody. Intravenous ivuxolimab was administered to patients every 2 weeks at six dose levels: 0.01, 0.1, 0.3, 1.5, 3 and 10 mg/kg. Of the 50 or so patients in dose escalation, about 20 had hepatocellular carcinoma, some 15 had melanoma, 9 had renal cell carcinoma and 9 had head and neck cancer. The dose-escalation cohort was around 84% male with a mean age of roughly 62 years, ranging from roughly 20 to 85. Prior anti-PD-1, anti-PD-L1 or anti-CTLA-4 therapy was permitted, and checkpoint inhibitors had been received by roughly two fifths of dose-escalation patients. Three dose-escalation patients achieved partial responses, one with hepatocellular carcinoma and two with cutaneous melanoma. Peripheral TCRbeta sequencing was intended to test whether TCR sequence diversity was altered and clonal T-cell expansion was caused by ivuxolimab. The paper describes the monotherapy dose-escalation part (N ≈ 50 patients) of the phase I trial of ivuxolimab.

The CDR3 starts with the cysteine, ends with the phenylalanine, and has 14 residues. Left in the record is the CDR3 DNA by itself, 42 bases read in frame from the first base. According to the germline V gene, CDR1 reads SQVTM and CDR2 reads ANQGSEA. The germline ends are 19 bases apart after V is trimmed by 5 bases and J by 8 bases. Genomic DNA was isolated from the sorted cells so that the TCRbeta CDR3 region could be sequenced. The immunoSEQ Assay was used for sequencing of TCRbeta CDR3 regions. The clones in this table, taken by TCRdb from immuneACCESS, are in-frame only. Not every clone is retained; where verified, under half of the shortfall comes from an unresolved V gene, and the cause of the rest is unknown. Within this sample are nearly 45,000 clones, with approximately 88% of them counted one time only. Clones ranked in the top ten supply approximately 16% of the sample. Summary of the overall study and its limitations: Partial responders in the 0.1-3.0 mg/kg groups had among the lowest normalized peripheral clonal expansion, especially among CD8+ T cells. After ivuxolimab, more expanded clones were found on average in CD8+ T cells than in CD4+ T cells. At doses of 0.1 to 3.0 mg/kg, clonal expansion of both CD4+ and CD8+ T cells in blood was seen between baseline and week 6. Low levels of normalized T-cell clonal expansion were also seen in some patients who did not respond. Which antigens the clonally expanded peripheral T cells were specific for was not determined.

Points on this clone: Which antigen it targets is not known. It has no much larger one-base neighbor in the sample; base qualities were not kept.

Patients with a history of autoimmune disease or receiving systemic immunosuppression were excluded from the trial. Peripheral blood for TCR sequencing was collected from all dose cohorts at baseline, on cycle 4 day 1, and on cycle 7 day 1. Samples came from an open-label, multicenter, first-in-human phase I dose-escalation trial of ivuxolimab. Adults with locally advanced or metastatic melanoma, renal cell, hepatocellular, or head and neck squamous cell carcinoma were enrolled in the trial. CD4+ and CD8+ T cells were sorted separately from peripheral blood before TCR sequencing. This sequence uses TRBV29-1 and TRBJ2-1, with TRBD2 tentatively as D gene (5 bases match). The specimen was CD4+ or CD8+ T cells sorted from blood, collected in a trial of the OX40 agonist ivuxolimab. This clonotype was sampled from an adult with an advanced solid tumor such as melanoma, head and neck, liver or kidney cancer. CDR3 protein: CSVRISVLFDEQFF. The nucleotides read TGCAGCGTTAGGATTAGCGTCTTGTTTGATGAGCAGTTCTTC.